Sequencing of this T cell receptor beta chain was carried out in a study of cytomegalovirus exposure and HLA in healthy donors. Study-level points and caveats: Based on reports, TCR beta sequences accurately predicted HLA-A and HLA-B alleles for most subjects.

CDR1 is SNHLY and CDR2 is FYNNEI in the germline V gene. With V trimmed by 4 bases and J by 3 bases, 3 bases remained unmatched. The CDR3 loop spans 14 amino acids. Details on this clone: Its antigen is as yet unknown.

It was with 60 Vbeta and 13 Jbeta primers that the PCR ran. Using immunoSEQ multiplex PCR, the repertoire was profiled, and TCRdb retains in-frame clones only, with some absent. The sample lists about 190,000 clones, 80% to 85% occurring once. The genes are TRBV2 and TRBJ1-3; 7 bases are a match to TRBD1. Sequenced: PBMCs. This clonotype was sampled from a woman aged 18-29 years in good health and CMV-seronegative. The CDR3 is CASSAQGVGNTIYF. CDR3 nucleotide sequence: TGTGCCAGCAGTGCTCAGGGGGTTGGAAACACCATATATTTT. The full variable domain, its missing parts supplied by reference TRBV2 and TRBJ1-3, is EPEVTQTPSHQVTQMGQEVILRCVPISNHLYFYWYRQILGQKVEFLVSFYNNEISEKSEIFDDQFSVERPDGSNFTLKIRSTKLEDSAMYFCASSAQGVGNTIYFGEGSWLTVV.